This TCR beta chain stems from a study of somatic mutations in cytotoxic T cells in rheumatoid arthritis. Study as a whole: Immediately following diagnosis and ahead of any treatment, patient blood (around 30 ml EDTA) was drawn. T-cell populations stained with V beta antibodies were in some cases flow-sorted at nearly 100% purity, including V beta1+ cells that were sequenced for TCRB.

CD4+ cells and CD8+ cells were each obtained through positive magnetic bead selection, and their purity was assessed by flow cytometry. Trimming took 0 bases from V and 3 from J; bases not matched to a gene: 0. Germline V gene data show CDR1 as MNHGY and CDR2 as SVAAGI. This CDR3 has 15 residues. Comment on this clone: The antigen remains undetermined.

Libraries were prepared by immunoSEQ multiplex PCR; TCRdb keeps only in-frame clonotypes and omits some of them. The sample shows roughly 10,000 clones, about 82% of them seen only once. Study-wide results and caveats: Researchers did not know the antigen targets of the expanded CD8+ clones.

The chain uses TRBV6-9 and TRBJ2-3; 10 nucleotides align to TRBD2. Sequencing was done on a sample of CD8+ T cells sorted from blood. The sequence came from an adult with rheumatoid arthritis. The CDR3: CASSYSSGGTDTQYF. As DNA, the CDR3 is TGTGCCAGCAGTTATTCTAGCGGGGGGACAGATACGCAGTATTTT.